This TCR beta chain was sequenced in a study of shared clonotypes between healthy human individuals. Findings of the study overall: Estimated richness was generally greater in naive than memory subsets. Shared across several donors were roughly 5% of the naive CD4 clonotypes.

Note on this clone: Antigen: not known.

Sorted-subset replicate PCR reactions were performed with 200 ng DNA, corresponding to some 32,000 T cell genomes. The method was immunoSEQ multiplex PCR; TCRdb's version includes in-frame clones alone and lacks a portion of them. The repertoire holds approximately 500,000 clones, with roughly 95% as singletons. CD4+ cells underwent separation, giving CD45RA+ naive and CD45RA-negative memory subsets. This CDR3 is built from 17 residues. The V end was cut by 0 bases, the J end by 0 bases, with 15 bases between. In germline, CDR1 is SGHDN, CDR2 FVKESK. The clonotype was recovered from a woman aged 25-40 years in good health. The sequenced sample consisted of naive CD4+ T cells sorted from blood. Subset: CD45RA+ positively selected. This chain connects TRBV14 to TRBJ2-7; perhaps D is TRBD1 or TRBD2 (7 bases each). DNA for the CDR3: TGTGCCAGCAGCCAAGAAAGAAAGCGGGACAGCTCCTACGAGCAGTACTTC. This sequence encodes CASSQERKRDSSYEQYF.